The present T cell receptor beta chain was sequenced within a study of blood T cell repertoires in COVID-19. Study summary: Spain, Italy and the United States supplied samples that represented acute and convalescent COVID-19.

Trimming cost V 4 bases and J 6 bases; bases outside gene matches: 11. Germline V gives CDR1 GTSNPN, CDR2 SVGIG (reference sequence). The CDR3 loop spans 17 amino acids. Sequencing used immunoSEQ multiplex PCR; TCRdb keeps in-frame clones, though not all of them. The data contain 150,000 to 200,000 clones, 75% to 90% of them seen just once; the ten biggest clones take up roughly 5.6%. All enrollees were roughly 18 to 90 years old and from fewer than 25 US areas. Within 2 weeks before study entry, exposed participants met a COVID-19 case. The V and J genes are TRBV30 and TRBJ2-3, with 15 bases aligning to TRBD2. Specimen: PBMCs or T cells enriched from blood (not recorded which). This sequence originates from a man between 65 and 85 years old who had been exposed to COVID-19. This CDR3 reads CAWTHSGLAGGQDTQYF. In nucleotides, the CDR3 is TGTGCCTGGACACACTCCGGACTAGCGGGGGGGCAGGATACGCAGTATTTT.